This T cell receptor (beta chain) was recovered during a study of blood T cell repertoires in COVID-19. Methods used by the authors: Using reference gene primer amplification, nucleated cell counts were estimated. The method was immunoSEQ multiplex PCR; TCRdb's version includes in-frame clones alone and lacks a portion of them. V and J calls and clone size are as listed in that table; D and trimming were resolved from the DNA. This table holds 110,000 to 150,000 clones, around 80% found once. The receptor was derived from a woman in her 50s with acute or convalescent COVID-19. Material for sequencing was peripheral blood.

In DNA form, the CDR3 reads TGTGCCAGTAGTTCTAGACAGGGATCATCACCCCTCCACTTT. Translating it yields CASSSRQGSSPLHF. The rearrangement links TRBV19 to TRBJ1-6; TRBD1 matches 7 bases. V lost 5 bases, J lost 10 bases, and 8 bases stayed unmatched. Germline CDR1 LNHDA, CDR2 SQIVND (reference sequence). The CDR3 contains 14 residues.